This T cell receptor (beta chain) was observed in a study of PD-L1 blockade in urothelial cancer. Study information: Atezolizumab at 1,200 mg intravenously every 3 weeks was started by patients in about 2014. Blood was subjected to analysis at 3 weeks (second dose) and 6 weeks following treatment start. Median T cell yield from blood was over 120,000.

Profiling relied on immunoSEQ multiplex PCR, and the TCRdb table lists in-frame clones only, not all of them. The sample shows fewer than 25,000 clones, approximately 90% of them seen only once. Between the trimmed V and J ends, which lost 8 bases and 7 bases, there was a span of 17 bases. The germline V gene has CDR1 MNHEY and CDR2 SMNVEV (reference sequence). The CDR3 sequence is 13 residues long. Each individual provided 1 to 8 samples (taken pretreatment and on-treatment). This clone has only one observation. The receptor's source is a man aged 45 to 65 with urothelial cancer. The chain couples TRBV27 to TRBJ2-5; D may be TRBD2 (5 bases). The sequenced sample was PBMCs, obtained around atezolizumab (anti-PD-L1) treatment. DNA for the CDR3: TGTGCCAGCTCGCCGGGATCCTGGGGGACCCAGTACTTC. It encodes CASSPGSWGTQYF.